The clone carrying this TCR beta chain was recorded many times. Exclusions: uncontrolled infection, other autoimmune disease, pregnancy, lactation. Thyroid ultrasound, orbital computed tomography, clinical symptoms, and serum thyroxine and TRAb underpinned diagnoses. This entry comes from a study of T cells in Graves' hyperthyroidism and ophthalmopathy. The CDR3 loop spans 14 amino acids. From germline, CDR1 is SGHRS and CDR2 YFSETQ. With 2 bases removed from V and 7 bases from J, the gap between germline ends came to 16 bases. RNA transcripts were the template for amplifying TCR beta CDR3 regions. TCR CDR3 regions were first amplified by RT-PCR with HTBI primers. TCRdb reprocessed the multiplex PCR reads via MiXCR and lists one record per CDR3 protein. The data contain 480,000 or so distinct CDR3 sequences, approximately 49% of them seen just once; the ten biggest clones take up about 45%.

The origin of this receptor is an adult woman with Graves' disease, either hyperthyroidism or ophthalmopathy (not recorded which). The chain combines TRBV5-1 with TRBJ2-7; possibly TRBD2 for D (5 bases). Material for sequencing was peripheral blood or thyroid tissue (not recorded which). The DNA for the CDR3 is TGCGCCAGCAGCTTTAGCGAACCATCGGGGGAGCAGTACTTC. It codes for CASSFSEPSGEQYF.